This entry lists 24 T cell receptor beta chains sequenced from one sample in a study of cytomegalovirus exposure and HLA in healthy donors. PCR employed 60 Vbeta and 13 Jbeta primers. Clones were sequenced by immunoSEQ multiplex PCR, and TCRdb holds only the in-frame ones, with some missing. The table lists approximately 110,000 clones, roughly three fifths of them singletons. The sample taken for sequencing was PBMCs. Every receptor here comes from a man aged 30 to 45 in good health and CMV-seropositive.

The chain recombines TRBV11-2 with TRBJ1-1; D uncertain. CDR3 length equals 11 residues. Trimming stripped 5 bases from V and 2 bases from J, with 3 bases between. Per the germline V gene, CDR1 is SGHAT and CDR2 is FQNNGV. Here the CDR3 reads CASSLNTEAFF. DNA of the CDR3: TGTGCCAGCAGCCTTAACACTGAAGCTTTCTTT. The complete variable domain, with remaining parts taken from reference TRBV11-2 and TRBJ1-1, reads EAGVAQSPRYKIIEKRQSVAFWCNPISGHATLYWYQQILGQGPKLLIQFQNNGVVDDSQLPKDRFSAERLKGVDSTLKIQPAKLEDSAVYLCASSLNTEAFFGQGTRLTVV.

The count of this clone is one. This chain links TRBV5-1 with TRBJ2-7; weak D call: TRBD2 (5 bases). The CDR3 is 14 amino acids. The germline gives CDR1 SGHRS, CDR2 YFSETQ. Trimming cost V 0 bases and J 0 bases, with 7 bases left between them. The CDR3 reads CASSLAGSSYEQYF. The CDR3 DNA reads TGCGCCAGCAGCTTGGCGGGGAGCTCCTACGAGCAGTACTTC. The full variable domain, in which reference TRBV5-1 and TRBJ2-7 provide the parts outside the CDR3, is KAGVTQTPRYLIKTRGQQVTLSCSPISGHRSVSWYQQTPGQGLQFLFEYFSETQRNKGNFPGRFSGRQFSNSRSEMNVSTLELGDSALYLCASSLAGSSYEQYFGPGTRLTVT.

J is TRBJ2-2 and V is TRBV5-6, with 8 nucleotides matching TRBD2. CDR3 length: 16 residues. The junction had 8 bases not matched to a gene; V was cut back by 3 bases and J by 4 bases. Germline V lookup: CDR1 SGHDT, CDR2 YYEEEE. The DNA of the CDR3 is TGTGCCAGCAGCTCTGGGCTAGCGGGTGGCACCGGGGAGCTGTTTTTT. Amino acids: CASSSGLAGGTGELFF.

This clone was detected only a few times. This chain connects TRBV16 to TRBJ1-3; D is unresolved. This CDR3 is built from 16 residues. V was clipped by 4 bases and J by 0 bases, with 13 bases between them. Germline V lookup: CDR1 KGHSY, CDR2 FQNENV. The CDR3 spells CASSPSGGNSGNTIYF. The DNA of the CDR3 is TGTGCCAGCAGCCCCTCGGGAGGGAACTCTGGAAACACCATATATTTT.

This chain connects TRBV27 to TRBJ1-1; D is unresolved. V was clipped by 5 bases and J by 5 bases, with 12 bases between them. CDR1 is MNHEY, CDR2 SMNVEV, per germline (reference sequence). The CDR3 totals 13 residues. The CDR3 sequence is CASSLYPGTEAFF. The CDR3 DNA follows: TGTGCCAGCAGTCTCTATCCGGGTACTGAAGCTTTCTTT.

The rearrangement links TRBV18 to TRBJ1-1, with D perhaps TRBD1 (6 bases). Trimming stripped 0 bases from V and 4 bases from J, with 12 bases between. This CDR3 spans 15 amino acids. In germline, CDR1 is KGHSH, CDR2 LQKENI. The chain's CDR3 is CASSPPSLGGTEAFF. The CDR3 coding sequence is TGTGCCAGCTCACCACCGAGTCTAGGGGGCACTGAAGCTTTCTTT.

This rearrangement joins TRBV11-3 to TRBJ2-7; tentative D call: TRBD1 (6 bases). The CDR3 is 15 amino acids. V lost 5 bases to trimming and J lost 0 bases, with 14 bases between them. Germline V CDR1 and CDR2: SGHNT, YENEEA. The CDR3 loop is CASSPNRALSYEQYF. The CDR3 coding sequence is TGTGCCAGCAGCCCCAACAGGGCCCTCTCCTACGAGCAGTACTTC.

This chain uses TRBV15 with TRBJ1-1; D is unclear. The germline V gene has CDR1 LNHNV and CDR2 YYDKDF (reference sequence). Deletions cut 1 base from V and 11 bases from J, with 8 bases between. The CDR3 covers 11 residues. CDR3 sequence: CATSRGWEAFF. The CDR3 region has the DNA TGTGCCACCAGCAGAGGGTGGGAGGCTTTCTTT.

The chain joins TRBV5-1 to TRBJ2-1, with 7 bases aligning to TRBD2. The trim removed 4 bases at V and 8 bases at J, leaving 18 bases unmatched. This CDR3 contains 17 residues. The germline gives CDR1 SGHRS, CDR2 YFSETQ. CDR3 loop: CASSPRPAGMTIDEQFF. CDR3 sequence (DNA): TGCGCCAGCAGCCCGCGTCCAGCGGGGATGACAATCGATGAGCAGTTCTTC.

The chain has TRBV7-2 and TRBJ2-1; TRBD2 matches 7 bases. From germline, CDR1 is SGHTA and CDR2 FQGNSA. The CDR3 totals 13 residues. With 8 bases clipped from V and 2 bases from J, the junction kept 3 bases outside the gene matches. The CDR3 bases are TGTGCCAGCTGGGCGGGGGCCTACAATGAGCAGTTCTTC. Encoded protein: CASWAGAYNEQFF.

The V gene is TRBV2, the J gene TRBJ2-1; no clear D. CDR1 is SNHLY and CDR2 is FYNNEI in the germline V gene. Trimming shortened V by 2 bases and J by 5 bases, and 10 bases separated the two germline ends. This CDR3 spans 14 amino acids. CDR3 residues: CASSESTADNEQFF. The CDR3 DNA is TGTGCCAGCAGTGAAAGTACAGCTGACAATGAGCAGTTCTTC.

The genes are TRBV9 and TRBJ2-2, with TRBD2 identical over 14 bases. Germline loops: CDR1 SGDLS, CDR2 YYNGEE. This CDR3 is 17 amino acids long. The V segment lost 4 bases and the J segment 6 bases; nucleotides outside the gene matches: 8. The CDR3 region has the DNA TGTGCCAGCAGCCCGACTAGCGGGGGGGCTTTTGCCGGGGAGCTGTTTTTT. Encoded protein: CASSPTSGGAFAGELFF.

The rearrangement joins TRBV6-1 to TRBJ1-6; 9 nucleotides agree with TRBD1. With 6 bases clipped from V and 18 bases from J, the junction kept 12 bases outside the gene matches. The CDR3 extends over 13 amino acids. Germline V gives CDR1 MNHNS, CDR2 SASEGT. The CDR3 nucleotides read TGTGCCAGCAGCCGCGGAGGGGACAGGGTCTACCACTTT. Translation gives CASSRGGDRVYHF.

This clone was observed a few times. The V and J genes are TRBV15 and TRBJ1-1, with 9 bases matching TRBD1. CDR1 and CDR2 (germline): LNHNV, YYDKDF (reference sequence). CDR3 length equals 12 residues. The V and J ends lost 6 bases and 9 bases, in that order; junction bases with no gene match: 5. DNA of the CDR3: TGTGCCACCAGATTAGGACAGGGGAAAGCTTTCTTT. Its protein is CATRLGQGKAFF.

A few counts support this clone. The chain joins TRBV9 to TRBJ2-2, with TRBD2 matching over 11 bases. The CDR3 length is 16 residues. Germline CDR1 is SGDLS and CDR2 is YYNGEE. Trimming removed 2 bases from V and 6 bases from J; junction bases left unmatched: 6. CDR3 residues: CASSVISGGASGELFF. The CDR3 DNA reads TGTGCCAGCAGCGTTATTAGCGGGGGGGCATCCGGGGAGCTGTTTTTT.

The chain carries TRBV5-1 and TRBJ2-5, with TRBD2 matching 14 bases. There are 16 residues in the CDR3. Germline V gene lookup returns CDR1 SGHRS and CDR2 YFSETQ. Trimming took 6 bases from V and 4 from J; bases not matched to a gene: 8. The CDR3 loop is CASILGTSGGGETQYF. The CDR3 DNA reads TGCGCCAGCATCCTCGGGACTAGCGGGGGTGGAGAGACCCAGTACTTC.

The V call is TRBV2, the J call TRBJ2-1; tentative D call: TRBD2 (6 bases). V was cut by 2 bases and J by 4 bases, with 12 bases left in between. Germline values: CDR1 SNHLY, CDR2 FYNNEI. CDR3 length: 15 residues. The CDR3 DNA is TGTGCCAGCAGTGAACTGGCGGGGCCATACAATGAGCAGTTCTTC. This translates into CASSELAGPYNEQFF.

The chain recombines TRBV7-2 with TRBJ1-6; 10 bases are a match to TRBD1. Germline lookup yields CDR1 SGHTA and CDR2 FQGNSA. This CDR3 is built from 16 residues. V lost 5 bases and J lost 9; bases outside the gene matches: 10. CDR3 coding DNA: TGTGCCAGCAGCGATCGTAACCGGGACAGGGGTTCACCCCTCCACTTT. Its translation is CASSDRNRDRGSPLHF.

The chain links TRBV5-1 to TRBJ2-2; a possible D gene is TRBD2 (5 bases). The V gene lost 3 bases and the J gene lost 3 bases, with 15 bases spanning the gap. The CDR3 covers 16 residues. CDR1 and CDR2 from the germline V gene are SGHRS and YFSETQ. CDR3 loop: CASSSSRTDYTGELFF. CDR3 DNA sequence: TGCGCCAGCAGCTCCTCAAGGACTGACTACACCGGGGAGCTGTTTTTT.

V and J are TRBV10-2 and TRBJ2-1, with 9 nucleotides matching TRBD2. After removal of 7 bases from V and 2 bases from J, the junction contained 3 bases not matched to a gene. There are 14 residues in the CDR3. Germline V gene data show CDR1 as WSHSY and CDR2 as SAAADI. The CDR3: CASKAGGTYNEQFF. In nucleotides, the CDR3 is TGCGCCAGCAAAGCGGGGGGAACCTACAATGAGCAGTTCTTC.

This CDR3 is CASSPDREGNTIYF. In DNA, the CDR3 is TGTGCCAGCAGCCCGGACAGGGAAGGAAACACCATATATTTT. The chain uses TRBV7-8 and TRBJ1-3; 8 nucleotides match TRBD1. The CDR3 consists of 14 residues. From germline, CDR1 is SGHVS and CDR2 FQNEAQ. The ends lost 5 bases at V and 4 bases at J; junction bases unmatched: 4.

The CDR3 loop is CASSYSGTGWAYEQYF. The CDR3 region has the DNA TGTGCCAGCAGTTACTCGGGGACAGGTTGGGCCTACGAGCAGTACTTC. The chain couples TRBV6-5 to TRBJ2-7; 8 bases line up with TRBD1. V shed 0 bases, J shed 2 bases, and the junction held 6 bases outside the gene matches. CDR1 and CDR2 from the germline V gene are MNHEY and SVGAGI. The CDR3 has 16 amino acids.

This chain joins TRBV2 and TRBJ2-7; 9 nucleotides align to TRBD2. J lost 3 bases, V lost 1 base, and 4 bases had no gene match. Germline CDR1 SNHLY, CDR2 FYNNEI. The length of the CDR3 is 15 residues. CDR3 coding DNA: TGTGCCAGCAGTGAAGTACTAGCGGGTTACTACGAGCAGTACTTC. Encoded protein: CASSEVLAGYYEQYF.

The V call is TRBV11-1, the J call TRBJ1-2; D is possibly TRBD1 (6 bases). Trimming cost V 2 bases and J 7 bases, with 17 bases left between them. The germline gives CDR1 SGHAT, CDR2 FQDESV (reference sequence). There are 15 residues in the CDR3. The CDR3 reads CASSLTRDTVIGYTF. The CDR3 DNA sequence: TGTGCCAGCAGCTTAACCCGGGACACCGTAATTGGCTACACCTTC. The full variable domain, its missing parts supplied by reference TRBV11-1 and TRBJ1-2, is EAEVAQSPRYKITEKSQAVAFWCDPISGHATLYWYRQILGQGPELLVQFQDESVVDDSQLPKDRFSAERLKGVDSTLKIQPAELGDSAMYLCASSLTRDTVIGYTFGSGTRLTVV.